These 15 T cell receptor beta chains came from one sample sequenced in a study of OX40 agonist ivuxolimab in advanced cancers. TCRdb's copy holds only in-frame clones and misses some; the assay was immunoSEQ multiplex PCR. The sample lists roughly 62,000 clones; less than 90% were seen once. Specimen: CD4+ or CD8+ T cells sorted from blood, collected in a trial of the OX40 agonist ivuxolimab. These receptors were collected from an adult with an advanced solid tumor such as melanoma, head and neck, liver or kidney cancer.

The genes are TRBV14 and TRBJ2-7, with TRBD2 matching over 8 bases. V shed 3 bases, J shed 3 bases, and the junction held 13 bases outside the gene matches. The CDR3 is made up of 17 amino acids. In germline, CDR1 is SGHDN, CDR2 FVKESK. The CDR3 DNA reads as TGTGCCAGCAGCCAGTTCCGGGGGGCGGGAGGCGGCTACGAGCAGTACTTC. Translation gives CASSQFRGAGGGYEQYF.

The J gene is TRBJ2-3, the V gene TRBV6-1; no reliable D call. V gave up 1 base and J gave up 2 bases, with 13 bases separating them. Germline CDR1 and CDR2: MNHNS and SASEGT. This CDR3 region has 16 residues. The CDR3 region is CASSEGISRPTDTQYF. In DNA form, the CDR3 reads TGTGCCAGCAGTGAAGGGATCTCCCGACCCACAGATACGCAGTATTTT.

J is TRBJ1-4 and V is TRBV7-2, with 9 bases fitting TRBD1. The CDR3 spans 16 residues. V lost 4 bases, J lost 2 bases, and 5 bases stayed unmatched. The germline V gene encodes CDR1 SGHTA and CDR2 FQGNSA. The CDR3 region is CASSSRTGATNEKLFF. Written as DNA, the CDR3 is TGTGCCAGCAGCTCGCGGACAGGGGCCACTAATGAAAAACTGTTTTTT.

The CDR3 region has the DNA TGTGCCAGCAGCCCCGAGGGGGCCTCCTACAATGAGCAGTTCTTC. It is translated as CASSPEGASYNEQFF. The chain uses TRBV9 and TRBJ2-1, with 7 bases matching TRBD1. Germline CDR1 and CDR2: SGDLS and YYNGEE. Trimming took 4 bases from V and 0 from J; bases not matched to a gene: 4. CDR3 length: 15 amino acids.

J is TRBJ2-7 and V is TRBV11-2, with D possibly matching TRBD2 (6 bases). Trimming took off 0 bases at V and 7 bases at J, with 16 bases between the two ends. CDR1 is SGHAT, CDR2 FQNNGV, per germline. The CDR3 length is 15 residues. CDR3: CASSLEWGVGGEQYF. CDR3 coding DNA: TGTGCCAGCAGCTTAGAATGGGGGGTAGGCGGTGAGCAGTACTTC.

V is TRBV5-1 and J is TRBJ2-5; D may be TRBD1 or TRBD2 (5 bases each). CDR3 size: 14 residues. Germline V CDR1 and CDR2: SGHRS, YFSETQ. V lost 0 bases to trimming and J lost 3 bases, with 9 bases between them. Here the CDR3 reads CASSLARGEETQYF. The DNA of the CDR3 is TGCGCCAGCAGCTTGGCCAGAGGGGAAGAGACCCAGTACTTC. The full variable domain, its missing parts supplied by reference TRBV5-1 and TRBJ2-5, is KAGVTQTPRYLIKTRGQQVTLSCSPISGHRSVSWYQQTPGQGLQFLFEYFSETQRNKGNFPGRFSGRQFSNSRSEMNVSTLELGDSALYLCASSLARGEETQYFGPGTRLLVL.

The rearrangement joins TRBV27 to TRBJ2-1, with TRBD2 matching 8 bases. The germline gives CDR1 MNHEY, CDR2 SMNVEV (reference sequence). The V segment lost 3 bases and the J segment 6 bases; nucleotides outside the gene matches: 4. The CDR3 spans 14 residues. In DNA, the CDR3 is TGTGCCAGCAGTTTTGGCGGACTAGCCAATGAGCAGTTCTTC. Translated, it gives CASSFGGLANEQFF.

The chain has TRBV6-1 and TRBJ2-1, with D possibly being TRBD1 (6 bases). Trimming took off 3 bases at V and 8 bases at J, with 14 bases between the two ends. The CDR3 is 14 residues long. CDR1 MNHNS and CDR2 SASEGT come from the germline V gene. The CDR3 region is CASSDRLQGHEQFF. CDR3 bases: TGTGCCAGCAGTGACCGTCTACAGGGCCATGAGCAGTTCTTC.

The V and J genes are TRBV10-2 and TRBJ2-4; D is possibly TRBD2 (5 bases). Trimming removed 3 bases at V and 1 base at J, with 13 bases between. Germline V gene sequence: CDR1 WSHSY, CDR2 SAAADI. This CDR3 comprises 16 residues. CDR3 region: CASSESGWVAKNIQYF. Here the CDR3 DNA reads TGCGCCAGCAGTGAATCGGGGTGGGTGGCCAAAAACATTCAGTACTTC.

With respect to this clone: Different DNA sequences within this sample yield the same CDR3. The gene calls are TRBV9 and TRBJ2-3; a weak D match, TRBD2 (7 bases). The CDR3 loop spans 16 amino acids. Germline V CDR1 and CDR2: SGDLS, YYNGEE. The V gene lost 0 bases and the J gene lost 0 bases, with 11 bases spanning the gap. For the CDR3, the DNA is TGTGCCAGCAGCGTAGCCGGCGGGGGCAGCACAGATACGCAGTATTTT. It yields the protein CASSVAGGGSTDTQYF.

The chain employs TRBV28 and TRBJ1-3; 8 nucleotides line up with TRBD1. The V and J ends lost 3 bases and 0 bases, in that order; junction bases with no gene match: 4. The CDR3 has 16 amino acids. Germline CDR1 is MDHEN and CDR2 is SYDVKM. CDR3 nucleotide sequence: TGTGCCAGCAGTTTCGGGGGACAGGACTCTGGAAACACCATATATTTT. Translated: CASSFGGQDSGNTIYF.

V usage is TRBV2 and J usage is TRBJ2-2; TRBD2 matches 10 bases. Germline V gene data show CDR1 as SNHLY and CDR2 as FYNNEI. The CDR3 is made up of 15 amino acids. The J segment lost 5 bases and the V segment lost 4 bases, leaving 4 bases of the junction unmatched. CDR3 region: CASSVRSGGTGELFF. In nucleotides, the CDR3 is TGTGCCAGCAGTGTACGTAGCGGGGGGACCGGGGAGCTGTTTTTT.

The J gene is TRBJ2-7, the V gene TRBV2, with 11 bases lining up with TRBD2. This CDR3 is 14 amino acids long. The germline CDR1 and CDR2 sequences are SNHLY and FYNNEI. With V trimmed by 7 bases and J by 0 bases, 2 bases remained unmatched. The chain's CDR3 is CASKTSGSSYEQYF. In nucleotides, the CDR3 is TGTGCCAGCAAAACTAGCGGGAGCTCCTACGAGCAGTACTTC. The full variable domain, rest sourced from reference TRBV2 and TRBJ2-7, is EPEVTQTPSHQVTQMGQEVILRCVPISNHLYFYWYRQILGQKVEFLVSFYNNEISEKSEIFDDQFSVERPDGSNFTLKIRSTKLEDSAMYFCASKTSGSSYEQYFGPGTRLTVT.

V is TRBV5-4 and J is TRBJ2-3; 12 nucleotides align to TRBD2. This CDR3 spans 16 amino acids. The J segment lost 2 bases and the V segment lost 6 bases, leaving 7 bases of the junction unmatched. Germline CDR1 SGHNT, CDR2 YYREEE (reference sequence). CDR3 loop: CASNPGLAGLTDTQYF. The CDR3 coding sequence is TGTGCCAGCAACCCGGGACTAGCGGGCCTCACAGATACGCAGTATTTT.

V usage is TRBV5-1 and J usage is TRBJ2-3; D is perhaps TRBD1 (6 bases). In germline, CDR1 is SGHRS, CDR2 YFSETQ. This CDR3 has 14 amino acids. Trimming took off 2 bases at V and 4 bases at J, with 11 bases between the two ends. The CDR3: CASSLGGEADTQYF. The CDR3 DNA follows: TGCGCCAGCAGCTTAGGGGGTGAGGCAGATACGCAGTATTTT. Variable domain in full (rest from reference TRBV5-1 and TRBJ2-3): KAGVTQTPRYLIKTRGQQVTLSCSPISGHRSVSWYQQTPGQGLQFLFEYFSETQRNKGNFPGRFSGRQFSNSRSEMNVSTLELGDSALYLCASSLGGEADTQYFGPGTRLTVL.